The 24 T cell receptor beta chains given below trace back to one sample, sequenced in a study of T cell clonotyping in hematopoietic cell transplantation. Profiled with immunoSEQ multiplex PCR; TCRdb holds only in-frame clones, not every one. The data hold 15,000 or so clones, with approximately 80% observed a single time. Source: PBMCs, taken 100 days after allogeneic stem cell transplant. The receptors were sampled from a female patient aged 35-55 years who had an allogeneic stem cell transplant from a related donor, so T cells may come from the graft donor. Some clones in this sample may be carry-over from other donors' samples.

This sequence joins TRBV11-2 and TRBJ2-3, with D possibly being TRBD1 (5 bases). The V gene's germline CDR1 is SGHAT and CDR2 FQNNGV. V was shortened by 5 bases and J by 4 bases, with 10 bases between the two germline ends. This CDR3 has 13 amino acids. CDR3 DNA sequence: TGTGCCAGCAGCCGACAGTACTCAGATACGCAGTATTTT. Translated: CASSRQYSDTQYF.

CDR3 protein: CASSSRTDTQYF. The CDR3 coding sequence is TGTGCCAGCAGCTCCCGCACAGATACGCAGTATTTT. This chain connects TRBV7-8 to TRBJ2-3; unclear D gene. CDR1 is SGHVS and CDR2 is FQNEAQ in the germline V gene. The length of the CDR3 is 12 residues. V lost 4 bases and J 1 base, leaving 3 bases between the germline ends. The full variable domain, completed using reference TRBV7-8 and TRBJ2-3, is GAGVSQSPRYKVAKRGQDVALRCDPISGHVSLFWYQQALGQGPEFLTYFQNEAQLDKSGLPSDRFFAERPEGSVSTLKIQRTQQEDSAVYLCASSSRTDTQYFGPGTRLTVL.

The chain has TRBV30 and TRBJ2-7; unclear D gene. V gave up 0 bases and J gave up 3 bases, with 9 bases separating them. Germline-derived CDR1 and CDR2 are GTSNPN and SVGIG (reference sequence). This CDR3 has 13 amino acids. CDR3 coding DNA: TGTGCCTGGAGTGTACGAGAGTTCTACGAGCAGTACTTC. It is translated as CAWSVREFYEQYF.

V is TRBV6-4 and J is TRBJ2-3; TRBD1 matches at 10 bases. The ends lost 0 bases at V and 4 bases at J; junction bases unmatched: 1. CDR1 and CDR2 (germline): MRHNA, SNTAGT. The CDR3 is 15 amino acids. CDR3 coding DNA: TGTGCCAGCAGTGACTCGACAGGGGGCGCAGATACGCAGTATTTT. Translation gives CASSDSTGGADTQYF.

This clone has only a few counts. The chain carries TRBV25-1 and TRBJ2-3, with D uncertain. CDR1 MGHDK and CDR2 SYGVNS come from the germline V gene. The CDR3 is 11 amino acids. V lost 5 bases to trimming and J lost 6 bases, with 6 bases between them. The CDR3 DNA follows: TGTGCCAGCAGTTTGGGGGATACGCAGTATTTT. Amino acid sequence: CASSLGDTQYF.

The chain recombines TRBV2 with TRBJ2-7; D ambiguous. CDR3 length equals 16 residues. Trimming pared 3 bases from V and 3 bases from J, leaving 18 bases between. From germline, CDR1 is SNHLY and CDR2 FYNNEI. The chain's CDR3 is CASSDEASAPLYEQYF. The CDR3 nucleotides read TGTGCCAGCAGTGATGAAGCCTCCGCACCCCTCTACGAGCAGTACTTC.

The chain uses TRBV19 and TRBJ2-5, with D uncertain. CDR1 LNHDA and CDR2 SQIVND come from the germline V gene (reference sequence). The CDR3 has 12 amino acids. V lost 1 base, J lost 4 bases, and 4 bases lay in between. The CDR3 protein is CASSIAGETQYF. DNA of the CDR3: TGTGCCAGTAGTATAGCTGGAGAGACCCAGTACTTC.

This clone was seen more than once but under ten times. The gene calls are TRBV14 and TRBJ2-6; D ambiguous. The CDR3 sequence is 18 residues long. CDR1 is SGHDN, CDR2 FVKESK, per germline. V lost 0 bases, J lost 0 bases, and 12 bases lay in between. In nucleotides, the CDR3 is TGTGCCAGCAGCCAAGAGGAGCCGGGCAACTCTGGGGCCAACGTCCTGACTTTC. Protein sequence: CASSQEEPGNSGANVLTF.

V and J are TRBV2 and TRBJ1-5, with no clear D. The CDR3 sequence is 12 residues long. Deletions cut 6 bases from V and 11 bases from J, with 14 bases between. Per the germline V gene, CDR1 is SNHLY and CDR2 is FYNNEI. The CDR3 here is CASRADQQTQHF. DNA of the CDR3: TGTGCCAGCAGAGCGGACCAGCAGACCCAGCATTTT.

The chain is built from TRBV2 and TRBJ1-3, with D perhaps TRBD1 (6 bases). The CDR3 spans 16 residues. Trimming cost V 8 bases and J 8 bases, with 25 bases left between them. Germline assignment: CDR1 SNHLY and CDR2 FYNNEI. The CDR3 spells CASGTGWGAAGDTIYF. The CDR3 DNA follows: TGTGCCAGCGGCACGGGCTGGGGGGCCGCTGGGGACACCATATATTTT.

The J gene is TRBJ2-6, the V gene TRBV30; 7 bases match TRBD1. Trimming took 5 bases from V and 0 from J; bases not matched to a gene: 7. The CDR3 contains 16 residues. Per the germline V gene, CDR1 is GTSNPN and CDR2 is SVGIG (reference sequence). CDR3 in amino acids: CAWWTGQSSGANVLTF. DNA for the CDR3: TGTGCCTGGTGGACGGGACAGAGCTCTGGGGCCAACGTCCTGACTTTC.

A word on this clone: At one end, the junction sequence differs from germline, possibly due to a read error. This chain's CDR3 is CASSLGSGQPQHF. The CDR3 coding sequence is TGTGCCAGTAGTTTGGGGAGTGGACAGCCCCAACATTTT. The V and J genes are TRBV19 and TRBJ1-5; a possible D gene is TRBD1 (6 bases). CDR3 length equals 13 residues. Per germline, CDR1 LNHDA and CDR2 SQIVND (reference sequence).

The CDR3 loop is CASRLAKSSYEQYF. CDR3 coding DNA: TGTGCCAGCAGACTAGCGAAGAGCTCCTACGAGCAGTACTTC. The chain carries TRBV28 and TRBJ2-7; 7 nucleotides align to TRBD2. The germline CDR1 and CDR2 sequences are MDHEN and SYDVKM. The CDR3 has 14 residues. V was clipped by 6 bases and J by 0 bases; unmatched bases: 5.

This clone was picked up one time. The chain couples TRBV7-3 to TRBJ1-5; no definite D call. This CDR3 is built from 15 residues. Between the trimmed V and J ends, which lost 6 bases and 3 bases, there was a span of 15 bases. The germline V gene has CDR1 SGHTA and CDR2 FQGTGA. The CDR3 protein is CASRPWGAPNQPQHF. CDR3 DNA: TGTGCCAGCAGACCTTGGGGAGCCCCCAATCAGCCCCAGCATTTT.

The gene calls are TRBV10-3 and TRBJ1-1, with 7 bases fitting TRBD1. V shed 2 bases, J shed 4 bases, and the junction held 4 bases outside the gene matches. Germline CDR1 reads ENHRY; CDR2 reads SYGVKD. This CDR3 is built from 14 residues. The CDR3 is CAISEGQETTEAFF. CDR3 DNA sequence: TGTGCCATCAGTGAGGGACAGGAGACCACTGAAGCTTTCTTT.

V usage is TRBV4-1 and J usage is TRBJ2-3, with a possible D match to TRBD1 (6 bases). The CDR3 runs 15 residues. The V gene lost 4 bases and the J gene lost 1 base, with 12 bases spanning the gap. In germline, CDR1 is MGHRA, CDR2 YSYEKL. The chain's CDR3 is CASSRQEAGTDTQYF. The CDR3 bases are TGCGCCAGCAGCCGACAGGAGGCCGGCACAGATACGCAGTATTTT.

As DNA, the CDR3 is TGCGCCAGCAGCTTGATCGGCGGCAGCACAGATACGCAGTATTTT. Its translation: CASSLIGGSTDTQYF. This rearrangement joins TRBV5-1 to TRBJ2-3, with no clear D. This CDR3 has 15 residues. Trimming removed 1 base from V and 0 bases from J, with 9 bases in between. Per germline, CDR1 SGHRS and CDR2 YFSETQ.

The chain has TRBV2 and TRBJ1-2; D is ambiguous. Trimming removed 1 base from V and 3 bases from J, with 6 bases in between. The CDR3 covers 13 residues. CDR1 SNHLY and CDR2 FYNNEI come from the germline V gene. CDR3 in DNA: TGTGCCAGCAGTGAAGGGGAGGACTATGGCTACACCTTC. Translation: CASSEGEDYGYTF.

The rearrangement joins TRBV2 to TRBJ2-7; TRBD1 aligns across 9 bases. Germline V gene sequence: CDR1 SNHLY, CDR2 FYNNEI. V was clipped by 3 bases and J by 2 bases; unmatched bases: 2. CDR3 length: 14 amino acids. CDR3: CASSETGGTYEQYF. CDR3 in DNA: TGTGCCAGCAGTGAGACAGGGGGGACCTACGAGCAGTACTTC.

V and J are TRBV7-9 and TRBJ2-5, with 8 positions matching TRBD2. V gave up 3 bases and J gave up 2 bases; unmatched junction bases: 8. The CDR3 extends over 16 amino acids. Germline assignment: CDR1 SEHNR and CDR2 FQNEAQ (reference sequence). CDR3 loop: CASSFVLAVYQETQYF. CDR3 DNA sequence: TGTGCCAGCAGCTTCGTACTAGCGGTCTATCAAGAGACCCAGTACTTC.

The chain carries TRBV2 and TRBJ2-5; possible D gene TRBD1, 6 bases. The CDR3 sequence is 13 residues long. V was cut by 7 bases and J by 5 bases, with 14 bases left in between. The V gene's germline CDR1 is SNHLY and CDR2 FYNNEI. CDR3 nucleotides: TGTGCCAGCAACGGTAACAGGGTGGAGACCCAGTACTTC. It encodes CASNGNRVETQYF.

V usage is TRBV14 and J usage is TRBJ1-1; D is unclear. Germline V lookup: CDR1 SGHDN, CDR2 FVKESK. Deletions cut 4 bases from V and 1 base from J, with 10 bases between. The CDR3 is 14 residues long. The CDR3 DNA sequence: TGTGCCAGCAGCCCACTACAGAGGAACACTGAAGCTTTCTTT. Protein: CASSPLQRNTEAFF.

V usage is TRBV28 and J usage is TRBJ2-7; D possibly corresponds to TRBD2 (6 bases). The CDR3 totals 14 residues. V was cut by 7 bases and J by 3 bases, with 16 bases left in between. The germline CDR1 and CDR2 sequences are MDHEN and SYDVKM. DNA for the CDR3: TGTGCCAGCACCTACCGGGACTCCTACTACGAGCAGTACTTC. Its translation: CASTYRDSYYEQYF.

The CDR3 loop reads CASSLSAGAYEQYF. The CDR3 bases are TGCGCCAGCAGCTTGTCAGCGGGGGCCTACGAGCAGTACTTC. The rearrangement joins TRBV5-1 to TRBJ2-7, with TRBD2 identical over 8 bases. Germline V gives CDR1 SGHRS, CDR2 YFSETQ. There are 14 residues in the CDR3. Germline trimming cut 1 base from V and 2 bases from J; bases unmatched to any gene: 2.